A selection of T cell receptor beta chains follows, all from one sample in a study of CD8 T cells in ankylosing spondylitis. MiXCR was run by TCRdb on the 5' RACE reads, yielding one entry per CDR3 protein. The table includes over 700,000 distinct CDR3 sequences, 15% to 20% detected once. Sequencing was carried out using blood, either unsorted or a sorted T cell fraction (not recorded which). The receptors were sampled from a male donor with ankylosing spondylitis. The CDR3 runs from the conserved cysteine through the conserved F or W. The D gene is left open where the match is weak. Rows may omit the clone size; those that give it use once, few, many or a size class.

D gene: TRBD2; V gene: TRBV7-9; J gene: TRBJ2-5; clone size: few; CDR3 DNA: TGTGCCAGCAGCCCGGGGACTAGCGAGAACCGGGAGACCCAGTACTTC; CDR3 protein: CASSPGTSENRETQYF
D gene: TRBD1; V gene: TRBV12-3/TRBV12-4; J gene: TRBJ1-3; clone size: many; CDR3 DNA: TGTGCCAGCAGGACAAGACAGGGGGCGAACACCATATATTTT; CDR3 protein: CASRTRQGANTIYF
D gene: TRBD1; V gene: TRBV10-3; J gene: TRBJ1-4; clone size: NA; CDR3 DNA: TGTGCCATCAGACCGGACAGGGATGGGGAAAAACTGTTTTTT; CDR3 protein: CAIRPDRDGEKLFF
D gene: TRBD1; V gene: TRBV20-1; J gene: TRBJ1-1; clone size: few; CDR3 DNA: TGCAGTGCCGCCCCAGGGGGGATGAACACTGAAGCTTTCTTT; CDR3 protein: CSAAPGGMNTEAFF
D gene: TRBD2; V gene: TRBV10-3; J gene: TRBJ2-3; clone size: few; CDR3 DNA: TGTGCCATCAGTGAGTCAGCGGGGGGGCCGAATACGCAGTATTTT; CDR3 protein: CAISESAGGPNTQYF
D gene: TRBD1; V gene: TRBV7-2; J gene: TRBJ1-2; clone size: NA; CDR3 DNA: TGTGCCAGCAGCTTCCGACAGGGGGCTCTTATAAACTATGGCTACACCTTC; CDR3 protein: CASSFRQGALINYGYTF
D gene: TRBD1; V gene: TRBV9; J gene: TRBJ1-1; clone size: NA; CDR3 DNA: TGTGCCAGCAGCGTAGATCCGGACAGGGAAGGAGAAACTGAAGCTTTCTTT; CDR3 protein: CASSVDPDREGETEAFF
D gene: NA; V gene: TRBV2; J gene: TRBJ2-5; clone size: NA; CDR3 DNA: TGTGCCAGCAGAGCCGACAGGCTCGCAGAGACCCAGTACTTC; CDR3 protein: CASRADRLAETQYF
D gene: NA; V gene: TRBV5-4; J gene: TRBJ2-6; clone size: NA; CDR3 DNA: TGTGCCAGCAGCTTGTACAGACTCTCTGGGGCCAACGTCCTGACTTTC; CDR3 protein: CASSLYRLSGANVLTF
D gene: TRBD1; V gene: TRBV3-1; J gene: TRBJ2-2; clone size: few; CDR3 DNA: TGTGCCAGCAGCAAAGGCCCCGCCGGGACAGGGACCGGGGAGCTGTTTTTT; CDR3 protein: CASSKGPAGTGTGELFF
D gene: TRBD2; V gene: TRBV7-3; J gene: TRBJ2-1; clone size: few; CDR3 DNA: TGTGCCAGCAGCTCCCTAGCGGGAGGGGGTTTCGTCAATGAGCAGTTCTTC; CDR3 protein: CASSSLAGGGFVNEQFF
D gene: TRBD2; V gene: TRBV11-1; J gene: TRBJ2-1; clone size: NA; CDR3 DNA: TGTGCCAGCAGCTCCACACTAGCGGGGGGTTTGCGCAATGAGCAGTTCTTC; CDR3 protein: CASSSTLAGGLRNEQFF
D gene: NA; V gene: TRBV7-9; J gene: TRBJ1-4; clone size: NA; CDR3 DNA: TGTGCCAGCAGCTCCTCTTCCGGGACGGCGGGTGGGGAAAAACTGTTTTTT; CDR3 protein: CASSSSSGTAGGEKLFF
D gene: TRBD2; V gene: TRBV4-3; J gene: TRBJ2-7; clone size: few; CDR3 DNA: TGCGCCAGCAGCCAAGATACGGCTAGCGGAGGTGTCGACGAGCAGTACTTC; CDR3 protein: CASSQDTASGGVDEQYF
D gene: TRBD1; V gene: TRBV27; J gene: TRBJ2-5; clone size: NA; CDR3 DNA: TGTGCCAGCAGCAAAGAGGGACAGCACCAAGAGACCCAGTACTTC; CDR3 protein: CASSKEGQHQETQYF
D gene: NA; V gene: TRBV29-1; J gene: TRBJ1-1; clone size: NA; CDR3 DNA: TGCAGCGTTGAAGATCTGACCAGGGTAATAGCTTTCTTT; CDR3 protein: CSVEDLTRVIAFF
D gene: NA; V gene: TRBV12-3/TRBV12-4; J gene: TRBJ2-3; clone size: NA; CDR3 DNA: TGTGCCAGCAGTTTAAAGGTCCATCTCAAGAGAGATACGCAGTATTTT; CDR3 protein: CASSLKVHLKRDTQYF
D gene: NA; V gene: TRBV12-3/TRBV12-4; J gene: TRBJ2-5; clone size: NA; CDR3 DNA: TGTGCCAGCAGTTCGGGGGTGGGGACCCAGTACTTC; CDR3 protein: CASSSGVGTQYF
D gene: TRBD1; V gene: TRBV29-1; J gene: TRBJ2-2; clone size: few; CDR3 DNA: TGCAGCGTTGAAAGGGGGACAGGAAACACCGGGGAGCTGTTTTTT; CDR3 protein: CSVERGTGNTGELFF
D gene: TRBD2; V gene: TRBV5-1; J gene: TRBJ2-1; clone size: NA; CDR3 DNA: TGCGCCAGCAGCTCTACTAGCGGGAGGGAAGGTGAGCAGTTCTTC; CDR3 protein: CASSSTSGREGEQFF
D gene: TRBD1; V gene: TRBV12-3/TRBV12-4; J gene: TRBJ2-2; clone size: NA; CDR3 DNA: TGTGCCAGCAGTTTCCCCGGGACAGGGATTTTAGCCGGGCAGCTGTTTTTT; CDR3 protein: CASSFPGTGILAGQLFF
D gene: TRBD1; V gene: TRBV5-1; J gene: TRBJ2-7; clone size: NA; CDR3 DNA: TGCGCCAGCAGTCCCGGGACAGGGGTGAGCGAGCAGTACTTC; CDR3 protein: CASSPGTGVSEQYF
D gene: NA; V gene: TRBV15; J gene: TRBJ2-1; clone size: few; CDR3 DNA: TGTGCCACCAGCAGACCCCCCCGCGGACAATACAATGAGCAGTTCTTC; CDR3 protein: CATSRPPRGQYNEQFF
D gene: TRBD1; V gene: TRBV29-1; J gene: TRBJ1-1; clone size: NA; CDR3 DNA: TGCAGCGTCGGGACAGCCATGAACACTGAAGCTTTCTTT; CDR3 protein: CSVGTAMNTEAFF
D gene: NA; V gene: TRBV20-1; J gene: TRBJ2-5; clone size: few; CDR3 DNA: TGCAGTGCGTCACAGGGAGGAAGGGAGACCCAGTACTTC; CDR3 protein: CSASQGGRETQYF
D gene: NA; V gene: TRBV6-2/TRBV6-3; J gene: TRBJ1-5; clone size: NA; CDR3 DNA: TGTGCCAGCAGTTACATGCCGCCACAGGTCGGGAGTCAGCCCCAGCATTTT; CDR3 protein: CASSYMPPQVGSQPQHF
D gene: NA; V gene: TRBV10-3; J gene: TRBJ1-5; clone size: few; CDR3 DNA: TGTGCCATCACTCAGGGGTATAATCAGCCCCAGCATTTT; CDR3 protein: CAITQGYNQPQHF
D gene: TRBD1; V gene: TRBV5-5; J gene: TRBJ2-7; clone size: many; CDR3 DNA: TGTGCCAGCAGCGCCGGGACAGGGGCCTCCTACGAGCAGTACTTC; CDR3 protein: CASSAGTGASYEQYF
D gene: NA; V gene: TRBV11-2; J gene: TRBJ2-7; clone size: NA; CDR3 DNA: TGTGCCAGCAGCCCGGGGACAACCACCTACGAGCAGTACTTC; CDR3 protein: CASSPGTTTYEQYF
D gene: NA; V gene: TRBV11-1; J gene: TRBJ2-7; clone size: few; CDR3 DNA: TGTGCCAGCAGCCCAGGGGACCTTTCCTACGAGCAGTACTTC; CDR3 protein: CASSPGDLSYEQYF
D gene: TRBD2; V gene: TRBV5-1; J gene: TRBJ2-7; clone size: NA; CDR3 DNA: TGCGCCAGCAGCTTAGACCCCGGGACTAGCGGCTACGAGCAGTACTTC; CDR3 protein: CASSLDPGTSGYEQYF
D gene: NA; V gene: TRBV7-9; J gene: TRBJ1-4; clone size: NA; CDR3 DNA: TGTGCCAGCAGCTTAGTAAATCCGTCTAATGAAAAACTGTTTTTT; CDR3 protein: CASSLVNPSNEKLFF
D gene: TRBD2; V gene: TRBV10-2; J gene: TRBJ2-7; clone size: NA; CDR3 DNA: TGCGCCAGCAGTGAGAACGTAGCGGGAAACTCCTACGAGCAGTACTTC; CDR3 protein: CASSENVAGNSYEQYF
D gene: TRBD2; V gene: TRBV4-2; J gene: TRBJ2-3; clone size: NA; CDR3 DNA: TGTGCCAGCAGCCAAGAGCCTGTCGTGGGATTGGCGGGAGGGGCGGATACGCAGTATTTT; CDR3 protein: CASSQEPVVGLAGGADTQYF
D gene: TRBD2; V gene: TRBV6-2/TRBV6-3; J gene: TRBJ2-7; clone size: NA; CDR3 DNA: TGTGCCAGCAGTCGGACTAGTGACGAGCAGTACTTC; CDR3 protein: CASSRTSDEQYF
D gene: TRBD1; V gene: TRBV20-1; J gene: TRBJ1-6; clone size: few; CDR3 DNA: TGCAGTGCTAGACCAGCCGGGACAGGGAGGTCCTATAATTCACCCCTCCACTTT; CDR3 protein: CSARPAGTGRSYNSPLHF
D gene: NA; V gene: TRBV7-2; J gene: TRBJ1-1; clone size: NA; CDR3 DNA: TGTGCCAGCAGCCCTAACACAGGGAAAGCCAACACTGAAGCTTTCTTT; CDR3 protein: CASSPNTGKANTEAFF
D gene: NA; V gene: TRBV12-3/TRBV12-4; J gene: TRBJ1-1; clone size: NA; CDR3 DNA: TGTGCCAGCAGTCCCACGGGTAGGGCGAACACTGAAGCTTTCTTT; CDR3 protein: CASSPTGRANTEAFF
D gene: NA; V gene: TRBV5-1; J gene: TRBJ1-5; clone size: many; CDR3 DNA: TGCGCCAGCAGCTTGTTACCCAATCAGCCCCAGCATTTT; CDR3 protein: CASSLLPNQPQHF
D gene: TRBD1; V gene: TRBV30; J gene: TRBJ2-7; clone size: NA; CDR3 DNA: TGTGCCTGGGGACGACAGGGGACCTACGAGCAGTACTTC; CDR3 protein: CAWGRQGTYEQYF
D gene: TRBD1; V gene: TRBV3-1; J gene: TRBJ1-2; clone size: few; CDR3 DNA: TGTGCCAGCAGCCAAGGCAGGGGGAATGGCTACACCTTC; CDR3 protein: CASSQGRGNGYTF
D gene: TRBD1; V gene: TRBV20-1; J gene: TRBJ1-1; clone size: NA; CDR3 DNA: TGCAGTCCCGCCCCCGGACAGGGAGGAGCTTTCTTT; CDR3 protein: CSPAPGQGGAFF
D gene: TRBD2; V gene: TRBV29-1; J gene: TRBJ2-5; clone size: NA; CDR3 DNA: TGCAGCGTTCCGGGACTAGCGCATCAAGAGACCCAGTACTTC; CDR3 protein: CSVPGLAHQETQYF